A single T cell receptor (beta chain) is shown here with its context. The record originates from a study of T-cell memory formation after mild COVID-19. About the research overall: Across donors, TCR clusters were largely donor specific.

This CDR3 spans 14 amino acids. The germline V and J ends were trimmed by 1 base and 1 base, with 7 bases remaining between them. Germline V gene data show CDR1 as LGHNA and CDR2 as YNFKEQ. From the 5' RACE reads, TCRdb called clonotypes with MiXCR, one entry per CDR3 protein. In the table there are 400,000 or so distinct CDR3 sequences, around 20% of which are singletons. Input material: PBMCs or a T cell subset sorted from them (not recorded which). This chain uses TRBV4-2 with TRBJ1-2; possible D gene TRBD1, 6 bases. This receptor was obtained from an adult woman who had mild COVID-19 (a few samples of this study predate the infection). Cell type and time point are not known. CDR3 region: CASSQGQDNYGYTF. The CDR3 region has the DNA TGTGCCAGCAGCCAAGGACAGGATAACTATGGCTACACCTTC.